Here is one T cell receptor beta chain with its context. Using immunoSEQ multiplex PCR, the repertoire was profiled, and TCRdb retains in-frame clones only, with some absent. The sample has 70,000 to 80,000 clones, roughly 90% seen once; the top ten hold over 3.5%. This specimen comes from a study of T cell changes during pregnancy in multiple sclerosis. Germline trimming cut 6 bases from V and 4 bases from J; bases unmatched to any gene: 8. Germline V CDR1 and CDR2: SQVTM, ANQGSEA. The CDR3 sequence is 14 residues long. This chain joins TRBV29-1 and TRBJ1-5; the match to TRBD1 covers 8 bases. The sample here was peripheral blood, taken after pregnancy. The clonotype comes from a female donor in good health, enrolled as a control in a pregnancy study. CDR3 residues: CSVGWTGQNQPQHF. For the CDR3, the DNA is TGCAGCGTCGGCTGGACAGGGCAAAATCAGCCCCAGCATTTT. Combining the CDR3 with reference TRBV29-1 and TRBJ1-5 gives the whole variable domain SAVISQKPSRDICQRGTSLTIQCQVDSQVTMMFWYRQQPGQSLTLIATANQGSEATYESGFVIDKFPISRPNLTFSTLTVSNMSPEDSSIYLCSVGWTGQNQPQHFGDGTRLSIL.